This entry is about one T cell receptor beta chain. Its antigen remains unknown. This sample is part of a study of T cell responses to AZD1222 COVID-19 vaccine. Study-wide findings and caveats: Two AZD1222 administrations were followed by greater Spike-specific TCR breadth and depth. Reportedly, nearly half of unique spike TCRs recognized epitopes outside B.1.351/B.1.1.7 mutations. In a largely white British group with more females than males, clonal diversity was possibly underestimated.

The ends were cut back, 4 bases at V and 6 bases at J, with 10 bases in the middle. The germline gives CDR1 SQVTM, CDR2 ANQGSEA. The CDR3 consists of 12 residues. Generated by immunoSEQ multiplex PCR, the TCRdb table keeps only in-frame clones and is missing some. Of about 130,000 clones in the sample, just over 90% were seen once. The chain has TRBV29-1 and TRBJ1-5; D is undetermined. The sequence derives from an adult in good health. The sample was peripheral blood, taken on day 0 of AZD1222 vaccination. The CDR3 coding sequence is TGCAGCGTTGGGGAGTTCGGTCAGCCCCAGCATTTT. Its translation: CSVGEFGQPQHF.